Shown below are 17 T cell receptor beta chains from a single sample sequenced in a study of OX40 agonist ivuxolimab in advanced cancers. Data came from immunoSEQ multiplex PCR; TCRdb stores just in-frame clones and leaves some out. The sample has 84,000 or so clones, 84% seen once. The sample here was CD4+ or CD8+ T cells sorted from blood, taken in a trial of the OX40 agonist ivuxolimab. The receptor set was obtained from an adult with an advanced solid tumor such as melanoma, head and neck, liver or kidney cancer.

V is TRBV11-3 and J is TRBJ2-2; D is tentatively TRBD1 or TRBD2 (6 bases each). Germline loops: CDR1 SGHNT, CDR2 YENEEA. The CDR3 is 15 residues long. Trimming stripped 4 bases from V and 2 bases from J, with 11 bases between. CDR3 sequence reads: CASSSTGTNTGELFF. CDR3 DNA: TGTGCCAGCAGCTCTACAGGGACTAACACCGGGGAGCTGTTTTTT.

The CDR3 nucleotides read TGTGCCAGCAGTTTCAGACCCGGGACTATCTCCTACGAGCAGTACTTC. This sequence encodes CASSFRPGTISYEQYF. The chain has TRBV6-5 and TRBJ2-7; 7 bases map to TRBD2. Germline CDR1 is MNHEY and CDR2 is SVGAGI. After removal of 4 bases from V and 0 bases from J, the junction contained 9 bases not matched to a gene. The length of the CDR3 is 16 residues.

The genes are TRBV28 and TRBJ1-6, with 8 bases that match TRBD1. Trimming at V came to 6 bases and at J to 8 bases, leaving 9 bases not matched to a gene. Germline V CDR1 and CDR2: MDHEN, SYDVKM. The CDR3 extends over 15 amino acids. CDR3 DNA sequence: TGTGCCAGCAGCCCGGGACAGGTCGGGTATTCACCCCTCCACTTT. Its protein product is CASSPGQVGYSPLHF. Full variable domain (outside the CDR3, taken from reference TRBV28 and TRBJ1-6): DVKVTQSSRYLVKRTGEKVFLECVQDMDHENMFWYRQDPGLGLRLIYFSYDVKMKEKGDIPEGYSVSREKKERFSLILESASTNQTSMYLCASSPGQVGYSPLHFGNGTRLTVT.

The J gene is TRBJ1-6, the V gene TRBV5-6; 9 bases line up with TRBD1. Trimming at V came to 3 bases and at J to 7 bases, leaving 2 bases not matched to a gene. The germline V gene encodes CDR1 SGHDT and CDR2 YYEEEE. This CDR3 is 14 amino acids long. CDR3 protein: CASSWDRVNSPLHF. DNA of the CDR3: TGTGCCAGCAGCTGGGACAGGGTGAATTCACCCCTCCACTTT.

This sequence joins TRBV5-4 and TRBJ2-1, with TRBD2 matching over 7 bases. The CDR3 consists of 16 residues. Germline V gene sequence: CDR1 SGHNT, CDR2 YYREEE (reference sequence). V lost 3 bases and J lost 4; bases outside the gene matches: 10. CDR3 region: CASSSAGVAGYNEQFF. The CDR3, as DNA: TGTGCCAGCAGCTCCGCGGGGGTAGCGGGTTACAATGAGCAGTTCTTC.

The chain uses TRBV12-5 and TRBJ2-3; 7 nucleotides line up with TRBD2. V lost 4 bases and J lost 4; bases outside the gene matches: 11. The CDR3 is 16 residues long. The germline CDR1 and CDR2 sequences are LGHNT and FRNRAP. This CDR3 is CASGSRDYPAADTQYF. In DNA form, the CDR3 reads TGTGCTAGTGGTTCCCGGGACTACCCCGCTGCAGATACGCAGTATTTT. Using reference TRBV12-5 and TRBJ2-3 for the parts outside the CDR3, the full variable domain is DARVTQTPRHKVTEMGQEVTMRCQPILGHNTVFWYRQTMMQGLELLAYFRNRAPLDDSGMPKDRFSAEMPDATLATLKIQPSEPRDSAVYFCASGSRDYPAADTQYFGPGTRLTVL.

This chain connects TRBV2 to TRBJ1-2, with D possibly matching TRBD1 (5 bases). Germline lookup yields CDR1 SNHLY and CDR2 FYNNEI. The CDR3 is 12 amino acids. The V end was cut by 10 bases, the J end by 4 bases, with 13 bases between. The CDR3 spells CANGAGSYGYTF. CDR3 DNA: TGTGCCAACGGGGCCGGGTCCTATGGCTACACCTTC. Looking up the rest from reference TRBV2 and TRBJ1-2 gives the full variable domain: EPEVTQTPSHQVTQMGQEVILRCVPISNHLYFYWYRQILGQKVEFLVSFYNNEISEKSEIFDDQFSVERPDGSNFTLKIRSTKLEDSAMYFCANGAGSYGYTFGSGTRLTVV.

The gene calls are TRBV28 and TRBJ1-2; D uncertain. CDR3 size: 14 residues. V was cut by 7 bases and J by 8 bases, with 20 bases left in between. CDR1 is MDHEN, CDR2 SYDVKM, per germline. CDR3 coding DNA: TGTGCCAGCACCTCGGACTGGGGTGGGCGGGGCTACACCTTC. It translates to CASTSDWGGRGYTF.

This clone was seen only once. This chain connects TRBV10-3 to TRBJ2-1; the D gene could be TRBD1 or TRBD2 (7 bases each). This CDR3 spans 13 amino acids. V was shortened by 3 bases and J by 9 bases, with 12 bases between the two germline ends. Germline CDR1 and CDR2: ENHRY and SYGVKD. CDR3: CAISDDREGEQFF. For the CDR3, the DNA is TGTGCCATCAGTGATGACAGGGAGGGTGAGCAGTTCTTC.

V usage is TRBV13 and J usage is TRBJ1-2; no clear D. The CDR3 contains 12 residues. With 5 bases removed from V and 1 base from J, the gap between germline ends came to 5 bases. Per the germline V gene, CDR1 is PRHDT and CDR2 is FYEKMQ (reference sequence). CDR3 amino acids: CASSKSNYGYTF. The CDR3 DNA is TGTGCCAGCAGCAAGAGTAACTATGGCTACACCTTC.

As for this clone: Other nucleotide sequences from this sample produce the same CDR3. The rearrangement joins TRBV11-2 to TRBJ1-1; no definite D call. CDR3 length: 12 amino acids. Trimming removed 2 bases at V and 8 bases at J, with 9 bases between. CDR1 and CDR2 (germline): SGHAT, FQNNGV. The CDR3 nucleotides read TGTGCCAGCAGCTTAAACGGCCTCGAAGCTTTCTTT. It encodes CASSLNGLEAFF.

This chain links TRBV18 with TRBJ2-3, with 7 nucleotides matching TRBD1. The V segment lost 2 bases and the J segment 2 bases; nucleotides outside the gene matches: 4. Germline-derived CDR1 and CDR2 are KGHSH and LQKENI. The CDR3 loop spans 15 amino acids. CDR3 sequence: CASSPSGQITDTQYF. The CDR3 bases are TGTGCCAGCTCACCATCGGGACAGATCACAGATACGCAGTATTTT.

This chain connects TRBV19 to TRBJ2-1; 8 bases match TRBD2. V dropped 0 bases and J dropped 1; count of bases not matched to a gene: 11. The V gene's germline CDR1 is LNHDA and CDR2 SQIVND (reference sequence). The CDR3 has 19 residues. The CDR3 DNA is TGTGCCAGTAGTATAGATCCCCCTAGGGCTAGCGGGTCCTACAATGAGCAGTTCTTC. It is translated as CASSIDPPRASGSYNEQFF.

V gene TRBV7-2 combines with J gene TRBJ1-4; 11 bases fit TRBD1. Germline-derived CDR1 and CDR2 are SGHTA and FQGNSA. There are 17 residues in the CDR3. Trimming at V came to 5 bases and at J to 4 bases, leaving 9 bases not matched to a gene. The CDR3 sequence is CASSRTGGGFINEKLFF. The CDR3 DNA follows: TGTGCCAGCAGCCGGACAGGGGGCGGATTCATTAATGAAAAACTGTTTTTT. Full variable domain (outside the CDR3, taken from reference TRBV7-2 and TRBJ1-4): GAGVSQSPSNKVTEKGKDVELRCDPISGHTALYWYRQSLGQGLEFLIYFQGNSAPDKSGLPSDRFSAERTGGSVSTLTIQRTQQEDSAVYLCASSRTGGGFINEKLFFGSGTQLSVL.

The V gene is TRBV5-1, the J gene TRBJ2-2; 7 bases are a match to TRBD1. With V trimmed by 3 bases and J by 5 bases, 7 bases remained unmatched. The length of the CDR3 is 15 residues. Germline assignment: CDR1 SGHRS and CDR2 YFSETQ. CDR3 residues: CASSWVTGPTGELFF. In DNA, the CDR3 is TGCGCCAGCAGCTGGGTGACAGGGCCGACCGGGGAGCTGTTTTTT.

This chain joins TRBV5-1 and TRBJ1-3, with no clear D. CDR1 is SGHRS and CDR2 is YFSETQ in the germline V gene. The length of the CDR3 is 15 residues. Trimming stripped 0 bases from V and 0 bases from J, with 7 bases between. The CDR3 DNA is TGCGCCAGCAGCTTGGCGACCGCCTCTGGAAACACCATATATTTT. The encoded protein is CASSLATASGNTIYF.

The CDR3 is CASSPGPAETQYF. The CDR3 DNA sequence: TGTGCCAGCAGCCCCGGCCCTGCCGAGACCCAGTACTTC. The rearrangement links TRBV7-3 to TRBJ2-5; D unresolved. Germline V CDR1 and CDR2: SGHTA, FQGTGA. V was shortened by 5 bases and J by 5 bases, with 12 bases between the two germline ends. The CDR3 has 13 amino acids.